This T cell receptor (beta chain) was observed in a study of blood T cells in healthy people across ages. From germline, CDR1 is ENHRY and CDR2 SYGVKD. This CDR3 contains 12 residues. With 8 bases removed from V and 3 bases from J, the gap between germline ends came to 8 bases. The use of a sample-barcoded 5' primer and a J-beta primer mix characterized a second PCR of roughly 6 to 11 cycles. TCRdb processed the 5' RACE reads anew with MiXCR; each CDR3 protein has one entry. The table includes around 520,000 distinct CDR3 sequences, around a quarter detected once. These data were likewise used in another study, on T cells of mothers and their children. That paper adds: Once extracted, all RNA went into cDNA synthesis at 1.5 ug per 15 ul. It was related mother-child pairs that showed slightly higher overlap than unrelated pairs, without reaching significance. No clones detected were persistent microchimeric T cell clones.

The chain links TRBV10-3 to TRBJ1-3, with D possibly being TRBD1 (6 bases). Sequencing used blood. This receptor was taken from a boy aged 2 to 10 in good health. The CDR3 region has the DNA TGTGCCATCGGGGACAATGGAAACACCATATATTTT. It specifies CAIGDNGNTIYF.